The T cell receptor beta chain described here comes from a study of shared clonotypes between healthy human individuals. This clone has a handful of counts. Only CD45RO-negative cells positively selected for CCR7 counted as naive CD8 cells, so terminally differentiated effector memory CD45RA+ cells were excluded. Assay used: immunoSEQ multiplex PCR; TCRdb lists only in-frame clones, some missing. The sample yields about 2,100,000 clones, about 92% seen once. Germline CDR1 and CDR2: GTSNPN and SVGIG (reference sequence). V shed 0 bases and J 0 bases; nucleotides not matched to a gene: 13. The CDR3 consists of 19 residues.

The sequence came from a man younger than 35 in good health. Some clones in this sample may be carry-over from other donors' samples. The chain uses TRBV30 and TRBJ1-1; 10 bases align to TRBD1. The sequencing sample was made of naive CD8+ T cells from PBMCs. The CDR3 nucleotides read TGTGCCTGGAGTGTACTCCGACCGGGACAGGGGACGATGAACACTGAAGCTTTCTTT. It specifies CAWSVLRPGQGTMNTEAFF.